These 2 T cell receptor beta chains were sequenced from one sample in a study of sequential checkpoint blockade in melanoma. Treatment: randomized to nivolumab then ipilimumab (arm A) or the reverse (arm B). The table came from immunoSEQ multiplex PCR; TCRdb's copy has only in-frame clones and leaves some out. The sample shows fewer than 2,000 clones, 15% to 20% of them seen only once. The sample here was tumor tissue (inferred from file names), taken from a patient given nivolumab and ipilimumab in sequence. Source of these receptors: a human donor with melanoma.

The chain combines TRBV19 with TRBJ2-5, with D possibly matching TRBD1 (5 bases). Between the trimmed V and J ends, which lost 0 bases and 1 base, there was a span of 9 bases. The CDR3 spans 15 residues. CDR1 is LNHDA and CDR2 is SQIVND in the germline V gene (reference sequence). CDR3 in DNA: TGTGCCAGTAGTATAGATCTCGACAGCCAAGAGACCCAGTACTTC. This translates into CASSIDLDSQETQYF.

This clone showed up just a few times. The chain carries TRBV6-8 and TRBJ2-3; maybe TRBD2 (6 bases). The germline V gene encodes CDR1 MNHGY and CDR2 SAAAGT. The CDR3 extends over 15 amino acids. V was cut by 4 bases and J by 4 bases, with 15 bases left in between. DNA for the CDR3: TGTGCCAGCAGTTCTTTCGGGGGAAGCTCAGATACGCAGTATTTT. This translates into CASSSFGGSSDTQYF.